Presented here are 2 T cell receptor beta chains from one specimen sequenced in a study of shared T cell receptors in the human thymus. Measured with immunoSEQ multiplex PCR; TCRdb has only the in-frame clones, and not every one. This repertoire shows about 380,000 clones, just under 95% found once; its top ten account for approximately 0.02%. The sample consisted of thymocytes. These receptors came from a human donor.

CDR3 DNA sequence: TGTGCCAGCAGCCCTAGAGTGGCCTTGGAGACCCAGTACTTC. Encoded protein: CASSPRVALETQYF. The gene calls are TRBV7-2 and TRBJ2-5, with D hard to call. Trimming cost V 5 bases and J 5 bases, with 15 bases left between them. In germline, CDR1 is SGHTA, CDR2 FQGNSA. The CDR3 is 14 residues long.

This chain connects TRBV7-2 to TRBJ2-5; 8 nucleotides match TRBD1. Germline V CDR1 and CDR2: SGHTA, FQGNSA. After removal of 6 bases from V and 3 bases from J, the junction contained 9 bases not matched to a gene. CDR3 length: 15 amino acids. CDR3 loop: CASRPPDREEETQYF. In nucleotides, the CDR3 is TGTGCCAGCAGACCCCCGGACAGGGAGGAAGAGACCCAGTACTTC.